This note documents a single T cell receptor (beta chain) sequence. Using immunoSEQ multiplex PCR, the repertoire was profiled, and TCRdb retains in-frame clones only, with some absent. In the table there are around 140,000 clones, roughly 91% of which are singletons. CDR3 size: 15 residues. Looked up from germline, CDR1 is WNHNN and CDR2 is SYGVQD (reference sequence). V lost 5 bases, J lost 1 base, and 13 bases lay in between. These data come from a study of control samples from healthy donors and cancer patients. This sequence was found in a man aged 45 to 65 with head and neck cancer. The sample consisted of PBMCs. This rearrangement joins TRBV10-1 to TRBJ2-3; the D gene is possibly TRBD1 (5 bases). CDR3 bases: TGCGCCAGCAGTTTCGAGGCGACAGGCACAGATACGCAGTATTTT. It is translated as CASSFEATGTDTQYF.